A selection of T cell receptor beta chains follows, all from one sample in a study of blood T cell repertoires in COVID-19. Only in-frame clones appear in the TCRdb table, and some are missing; sequencing was by immunoSEQ multiplex PCR. Of 100,000 or so clones listed, about 85% are singletons. Sequenced input: peripheral blood. The receptors originated from a man aged 45 to 65 with acute or convalescent COVID-19. CDR3s include the opening cysteine and the closing phenylalanine or tryptophan. Each record gives: V gene, D gene, clone size, J gene, CDR3 DNA, CDR3 protein. A D gene is named only where the DNA matches it firmly. Where a row states a size, it is once, few, many or the class of an expanded clone; other rows omit it.

>TRBV27|.|.|TRBJ2-6
TGTGCCAGCAGTTTAAAGGGGATGCTTTACTCTGGGGCCAACGTCCTGACTTTC
CASSLKGMLYSGANVLTF
>TRBV11-2|.|.|TRBJ1-2
TGTGCCAGCAGCTTACACAGGTTACCAGGGCATGGCTACACCTTC
CASSLHRLPGHGYTF
>TRBV6-5|.|.|TRBJ1-5
TGTGCCAGCAGTTACTCGTACAGGGTTGGCAATCAGCCCCAGCATTTT
CASSYSYRVGNQPQHF
>TRBV10-3|TRBD1|.|TRBJ2-3
TGTGCCATCAGTGAGGCCGGGACAGGGAAGCCAGATACGCAGTATTTT
CAISEAGTGKPDTQYF
>TRBV19|.|.|TRBJ2-3
TGTGCCAGTAGTATAGGCGGTAGCACAGATACGCAGTATTTT
CASSIGGSTDTQYF
>TRBV4-1|.|once|TRBJ1-3
TGCGCCAGCAGCCAAGGGCGTGAGGCCCTCTCTGGAAACACCATATATTTT
CASSQGREALSGNTIYF
>TRBV24-1|.|.|TRBJ2-3
TGTGCCACCAGTGGTAGCGGATCCATCACAGATACGCAGTATTTT
CATSGSGSITDTQYF
>TRBV6-4|.|.|TRBJ1-2
TGTGCCAGCAGTGACAGTAGGGGCTGGGGCTACACCTTC
CASSDSRGWGYTF
>TRBV19|TRBD1|.|TRBJ1-1
TGTGCCAGTAGTGCGCTACCGGGACAGGGAGGATTCACTGAAGCTTTCTTT
CASSALPGQGGFTEAFF
>TRBV30|TRBD2|.|TRBJ2-1
TGTGCCTGGAGTGTCAGCGGGAGGGTGGGTGAGCAGTTCTTC
CAWSVSGRVGEQFF
>TRBV7-2|TRBD2|.|TRBJ2-5
TGTGCCAGCAGCTTAGTCGGTAGCGGGTACCAAGAGACCCAGTACTTC
CASSLVGSGYQETQYF
>TRBV25-1|.|once|TRBJ1-2
TGTGCCAGCAGGGGCAGGGGATCGGACAGTCGTAACTATGGCTACACCTTC
CASRGRGSDSRNYGYTF
>TRBV6-5|.|once|TRBJ2-7
TGTGCCAGCAGGGCCCAATCCGGGAACGCCTACGAGCAGTACTTC
CASRAQSGNAYEQYF
>TRBV6-5|.|.|TRBJ2-5
TGTGCCAGCAGTTACAGTCTAGCTAAAGAGACCCAGTACTTC
CASSYSLAKETQYF
>TRBV30|.|.|TRBJ1-6
TGTGCCTGGAGCTGGCAGGGCGCATCACCCCTCCACTTT
CAWSWQGASPLHF
>TRBV2|.|.|TRBJ1-2
TGTGCCAGCAGTGAAGCCGTTTACTATGGCTACACCTTC
CASSEAVYYGYTF
>TRBV14|TRBD1|few|TRBJ1-2
TGTGCCAGCAGCCCCGACAGGGGGCTTTACTATGGCTACACCTTC
CASSPDRGLYYGYTF
>TRBV20-1|.|.|TRBJ2-7
TGCAGTGCCCTAGGGGGCTACGAGCAGTACTTC
CSALGGYEQYF
>TRBV19|.|.|TRBJ1-1
TGTGCCAGTGCCCTGGGGCCGGGCACTGAAGCTTTCTTT
CASALGPGTEAFF
>TRBV7-9|TRBD2|.|TRBJ2-3
TGTGCCAGCAGCCCGCGTGGTAGCGGGGGGGCCGGGACAGATACGCAGTATTTT
CASSPRGSGGAGTDTQYF
>TRBV20-1|TRBD1|.|TRBJ2-7
TGCAGTGCTAGTACCGGGACAGGGGGCCCCTACGAGCAGTACTTC
CSASTGTGGPYEQYF
>TRBV18|.|.|TRBJ1-5
TGTGCCAGCTCACCAAATCAGGACAAGCATCAGCCCCAGCATTTT
CASSPNQDKHQPQHF
>TRBV18|TRBD1|.|TRBJ1-1
TGTGCCAGCTCGACAGGGGTTTGGGGCACTGAAGCTTTCTTT
CASSTGVWGTEAFF
>TRBV28|TRBD2|.|TRBJ2-3
TGTGCCAGCAGTTCAAGTCTGGGACTAGCGGGAGCCACAGATACGCAGTATTTT
CASSSSLGLAGATDTQYF
>TRBV3-1/TRBV3-2|.|.|TRBJ1-3
TGTGCCAGCAGCCAAGGAGGGCGCCAGGCTGGAAACACCATATATTTT
CASSQGGRQAGNTIYF
>TRBV5-4|.|.|TRBJ2-3
TGTGCCAGCAGCGCCAGGGGCACAGATACGCAGTATTTT
CASSARGTDTQYF
>TRBV14|.|.|TRBJ1-2
TGTGCCAGCAGCCAAGCCCCGGTCCAGGGGCAGTATGGCTACACCTTC
CASSQAPVQGQYGYTF
>TRBV25-1|TRBD1|.|TRBJ2-3
TGTGCCAGCAGTGAAATCCCGGGACAGGACACAGATACGCAGTATTTT
CASSEIPGQDTDTQYF
>TRBV11-2|TRBD1|few|TRBJ1-6
TGTGCCAGCAGGTTAGAGGGACAGGGTGAGGCCCTCCACTTT
CASRLEGQGEALHF
>TRBV19|.|.|TRBJ2-1
TGTGCCAGTAGAGTCCGGGGCAATGAGCAGTTCTTC
CASRVRGNEQFF
>TRBV18|TRBD1|.|TRBJ1-4
TGTGCCAGCTCATCAGGGGGCGCCTGGGAAAAACTGTTTTTT
CASSSGGAWEKLFF
>TRBV27|TRBD1|.|TRBJ1-2
TGTGCCAGCAGTTCCCCCGGACAGGGGGCTAACGGCTACACCTTC
CASSSPGQGANGYTF
>TRBV5-1|TRBD1|.|TRBJ2-5
TGCGCCAGCAGCTTCCGGGACAGGATTCAAGAGACCCAGTACTTC
CASSFRDRIQETQYF
>TRBV28|TRBD1|.|TRBJ1-2
TGTGCCAGCAGTCCTCAGACAGGGACTGGCTACACCTTC
CASSPQTGTGYTF
>TRBV6-1|.|few|TRBJ1-5
TGTGCCAGCAGTGAAAGTCTGGCAGGGATAAGGCCCCAGCATTTT
CASSESLAGIRPQHF
>TRBV6-5|TRBD2|.|TRBJ2-5
TGTGCCAGCAGCCGTCCCGCTAGCGGGCGAGAGACCCAGTACTTC
CASSRPASGRETQYF
>TRBV6-5|TRBD1|.|TRBJ2-7
TGTGCCAGCAGTTACTCCGGGGACAGGGGGGGGTACGAGCAGTACTTC
CASSYSGDRGGYEQYF
>TRBV28|.|.|TRBJ1-2
TGTGCCAGCAGTTTGAGGAGGGGACTTAACTATGGCTACACCTTC
CASSLRRGLNYGYTF
>TRBV21-1|.|.|TRBJ1-1
.
CASSKVGQGNTEAFF
>TRBV12-3/TRBV12-4|.|few|TRBJ1-1
TGTGCCAGCAGTTTAGTGGCCGAAGAAGCTTTCTTT
CASSLVAEEAFF
>TRBV23-1|.|.|TRBJ2-2
TGCGCCAGCAGTCAATCGCCGGGAAACACCGGGGAGCTGTTTTTT
CASSQSPGNTGELFF
>TRBV18|.|.|TRBJ1-2
TGTGCCAGCTCACCCGCGGACAGTGCGTATGGCTACACCTTC
CASSPADSAYGYTF
>TRBV9|.|.|TRBJ2-1
TGTGCCAGCAGCCCCCGAGCGTCTTTAGGCAATGAGCAGTTCTTC
CASSPRASLGNEQFF